This TCR beta chain was sequenced for a study of T cell responses to AZD1222 COVID-19 vaccine. Profiling relied on immunoSEQ multiplex PCR, and the TCRdb table lists in-frame clones only, not all of them. The sample contains 97,000 or so clones, 70% to 90% of which appear only once. Germline V gene data show CDR1 as SGHNT and CDR2 as YYREEE (reference sequence). There are 17 residues in the CDR3. The V and J ends lost 4 bases and 2 bases, in that order; junction bases with no gene match: 11. The chain has TRBV5-4 and TRBJ1-1, with 10 positions matching TRBD1. The clonotype comes from an adult in good health. Source: peripheral blood, taken on day 0 of AZD1222 vaccination. CDR3 sequence (DNA): TGTGCCAGCAGCCCGTTAGGGACAGGGGCTATAAACACTGAAGCTTTCTTT. It codes for CASSPLGTGAINTEAFF.